This TCR beta chain stems from a study of OX40 agonist ivuxolimab in advanced cancers. Study background: Previous treatment with anti-PD-1, anti-PD-L1 or anti-CTLA-4 therapy was allowed; less than 45% had received some. One hepatocellular carcinoma and two cutaneous melanoma patients partially responded.

Germline-derived CDR1 and CDR2 are GTSNPN and SVGIG (reference sequence). The V gene lost 1 base and the J gene lost 0 bases, with 9 bases spanning the gap. CDR3 length: 15 residues. Here immunoSEQ multiplex PCR was the method, and the copy in TCRdb shows in-frame clones only, minus some. This table holds 70,000 or so clones, about 90% found once. The starting material was CD4+ or CD8+ T cells sorted from blood, obtained in a trial of the OX40 agonist ivuxolimab. This clonotype was obtained from an adult with an advanced solid tumor such as melanoma, head and neck, liver or kidney cancer. The chain is built from TRBV30 and TRBJ2-2, with D tentatively TRBD1 (5 bases). The CDR3: CAWSEGHSNTGELFF. DNA of the CDR3: TGTGCCTGGAGTGAAGGACACTCGAACACCGGGGAGCTGTTTTTT.